Following are 12 T cell receptor beta chains from one sample sequenced in a study of T cell repertoires in cytomegalovirus infection. TCRdb re-analysed the reads in MiXCR, keeping a single row per CDR3 protein. This sample has 90,000 to 130,000 distinct CDR3 sequences; roughly 9.1% occur once, and the top ten carry approximately 33%. No cognate antigen is known for these TCRs. Sequenced sample: PBMCs, sequenced either directly or after in vitro stimulation (not recorded which). The receptors stem from a human donor in good health (CMV status not recorded). Some clones in this sample may be carry-over from other donors' samples.

The chain recombines TRBV7-9 with TRBJ1-1; D not resolved. The CDR3 extends over 15 amino acids. Between the trimmed V and J ends, which lost 1 base and 1 base, there was a span of 10 bases. CDR1 is SEHNR and CDR2 is FQNEAQ in the germline V gene (reference sequence). CDR3 loop: CASSLGPYTNTEAFF. Written as DNA, the CDR3 is TGTGCCAGCAGCTTAGGACCCTATACGAACACTGAAGCTTTCTTT.

A word on this clonotype: A much more abundant neighbour one base away suggests this may be a read error. J is TRBJ1-4 and V is TRBV7-1, with 8 bases identical to TRBD1. TRBV7-1 is an ORF for which the function is uncertain. The J segment lost 8 bases and the V segment lost 5 bases, leaving 7 bases of the junction unmatched. This CDR3 has 14 amino acids. The CDR3 DNA is TGTGCCAGCAGCAAGTACAGGGGGAGGGAAAAACTGTTTTTT. Translating gives CASSKYRGREKLFF.

This clonotype was seen many times. The chain carries TRBV6-2 or TRBV6-3 and TRBJ1-4, with D unclear. V was shortened by 2 bases and J by 5 bases, with 12 bases between the two germline ends. The CDR3 has 15 residues. Germline CDR1 reads MNHEY; CDR2 reads SVGEGT. The CDR3 DNA is TGTGCCAGCAGTTACCGCCGAGACGGAAATGAAAAACTGTTTTTT. Translation: CASSYRRDGNEKLFF.

The chain joins TRBV11-3 to TRBJ1-1; perhaps TRBD1 as D (6 bases). This CDR3 has 15 residues. Germline values: CDR1 SGHNT, CDR2 YENEEA. V lost 1 base and J lost 1, with 10 bases in between. CDR3 amino acids: CASSLAGTRNTEAFF. The CDR3 DNA reads as TGTGCCAGCAGCTTAGCTGGGACAAGGAACACTGAAGCTTTCTTT.

The table lists this clonotype with many counts. The chain couples TRBV6-1 to TRBJ2-1, with D unclear. Per germline, CDR1 MNHNS and CDR2 SASEGT. The ends were cut back, 1 base at V and 8 bases at J, with 12 bases in the middle. CDR3 length: 14 amino acids. CDR3 sequence reads: CASSEEKGIYEQFF. CDR3 nucleotide sequence: TGTGCCAGCAGTGAAGAAAAGGGTATCTATGAGCAGTTCTTC.

The chain joins TRBV2 to TRBJ1-6; tentative D call: TRBD1 (6 bases). Germline CDR1 reads SNHLY; CDR2 reads FYNNEI. V was trimmed by 4 bases and J by 5 bases, leaving 9 bases between them. The CDR3 length is 14 residues. The CDR3 region has the DNA TGTGCCAGCAGTGGGACAGTTAATAATTCACCCCTCCACTTT. This translates into CASSGTVNNSPLHF.

This clonotype was seen at least ten times. The rearrangement links TRBV28 to TRBJ2-3; 7 bases agree with TRBD1. CDR1 and CDR2 from the germline V gene are MDHEN and SYDVKM. Trimming at V came to 7 bases and at J to 6 bases, leaving 7 bases not matched to a gene. This CDR3 has 13 residues. The CDR3 DNA sequence: TGTGCCAGCAACAGGGGTGTGATTGATACGCAGTATTTT. Protein sequence: CASNRGVIDTQYF. The full variable domain, with the rest looked up from reference TRBV28 and TRBJ2-3, is DVKVTQSSRYLVKRTGEKVFLECVQDMDHENMFWYRQDPGLGLRLIYFSYDVKMKEKGDIPEGYSVSREKKERFSLILESASTNQTSMYLCASNRGVIDTQYFGPGTRLTVL.

In this sample, this clonotype turned up many times. The genes are TRBV7-9 and TRBJ2-5; no clear D. The CDR3 loop spans 14 amino acids. The germline CDR1 and CDR2 sequences are SEHNR and FQNEAQ (reference sequence). V lost 6 bases, J lost 4 bases, and 15 bases lay in between. CDR3 coding DNA: TGTGCCAGCAGGGAAGGGTCGGGTGGAGAGACCCAGTACTTC. Residues: CASREGSGGETQYF.

This clonotype has at least ten counts. The V call is TRBV12-3 or TRBV12-4, the J call TRBJ2-2; a weak D match, TRBD2 (6 bases). V shed 5 bases and J shed 3 bases, with 13 bases lying between them. The CDR3 length is 15 residues. CDR3: CASSTRGTYTGELFF. CDR3 sequence (DNA): TGTGCCAGCAGTACCCGTGGGACTTACACCGGGGAGCTGTTTTTT.

The table lists this clonotype with many counts. This sequence joins TRBV7-6 and TRBJ2-2; no clear D. This CDR3 has 12 residues. V gave up 4 bases and J gave up 5 bases, with 5 bases separating them. Germline CDR1 reads SGHVS; CDR2 reads FNYEAQ. CDR3: CASSSGTGELFF. The CDR3 DNA reads TGTGCCAGCAGCTCCGGAACCGGGGAGCTGTTTTTT.

This clonotype was seen at least ten times. The V and J genes are TRBV28 and TRBJ2-1, with D perhaps matching TRBD1 (5 bases). The germline V gene encodes CDR1 MDHEN and CDR2 SYDVKM. The CDR3 covers 14 residues. V was clipped by 7 bases and J by 2 bases, with 12 bases between them. CDR3: CASKATATYNEQFF. DNA of the CDR3: TGTGCCAGCAAAGCGACAGCTACCTACAATGAGCAGTTCTTC. The full variable domain, its missing parts supplied by reference TRBV28 and TRBJ2-1, is DVKVTQSSRYLVKRTGEKVFLECVQDMDHENMFWYRQDPGLGLRLIYFSYDVKMKEKGDIPEGYSVSREKKERFSLILESASTNQTSMYLCASKATATYNEQFFGPGTRLTVL.

In this sample, this clonotype turned up many times. V gene TRBV12-3 or TRBV12-4 combines with J gene TRBJ2-3, with TRBD2 identical over 7 bases. The CDR3 length is 15 residues. V trimming: 6 bases; J trimming: 1 base; junction bases outside the gene matches: 7. The CDR3 spells CASSRMLAGTDTQYF. Written as DNA, the CDR3 is TGTGCCAGCAGCCGGATGCTAGCGGGCACAGATACGCAGTATTTT.